Shown below are 20 T cell receptor beta chains from a single sample sequenced in a study of monozygotic twins with inflammatory bowel disease. TCRdb re-called the 5' RACE reads and gives one entry per CDR3 protein, without DNA. This sample's table has 200,000 to 250,000 distinct CDR3 sequences. Sequences were obtained from blood. These TCRs come from a human donor with ulcerative colitis or Crohn's disease, or a healthy co-twin of an affected twin (not recorded which).

This chain uses TRBV18 with TRBJ2-1; no DNA is available, so the TRBD2 call from TCRdb remains unchecked. Germline CDR1 KGHSH, CDR2 LQKENI. The CDR3 has 15 residues. This CDR3 reads CASSPTGGKAPEQFF.

The V and J genes are TRBV7-6 and TRBJ2-5; TCRdb gives TRBD1 as the D gene, but with no DNA this cannot be confirmed. The CDR3 has 15 amino acids. Germline CDR1 is SGHVS and CDR2 is FNYEAQ. The CDR3 loop is CASSWGRVRQETQYF.

The chain combines TRBV10-3 with TRBJ1-6; TCRdb's assignment of TRBD1 cannot be checked, as there is no DNA. CDR1 and CDR2 from the germline V gene are ENHRY and SYGVKD. The CDR3 has 14 amino acids. CDR3 sequence: CASGGYGFNSPLHF.

The chain employs TRBV24-1 and TRBJ2-3; the D gene TCRdb calls, TRBD2, cannot be checked with no DNA. This CDR3 has 15 amino acids. Germline assignment: CDR1 KGHDR and CDR2 SFDVKD. The CDR3 loop is CATSESSGGTDTQYF.

The chain employs TRBV5-1 and TRBJ2-4; as DNA is missing, the TRBD1 call by TCRdb cannot be tested. The CDR3 is 14 residues long. Germline-derived CDR1 and CDR2 are SGHRS and YFSETQ. CDR3 residues: CASSFDRNKNMQYF.

The rearrangement links TRBV6-1 to TRBJ1-1; there is no DNA to check the TCRdb D call of TRBD1. This CDR3 has 14 residues. CDR1 is MNHNS and CDR2 is SASEGT in the germline V gene. The CDR3: CASTNRASNTEAFF.

The chain's CDR3 is CASSSTPTYGYTF. The chain couples TRBV5-4 to TRBJ1-2. Germline lookup yields CDR1 SGHNT and CDR2 YYREEE (reference sequence). The CDR3 covers 13 residues.

The chain links TRBV12-3 or TRBV12-4 to TRBJ2-1; checking the TCRdb D call of TRBD1 is not possible without DNA. The CDR3 has 15 residues. The CDR3 region is CASARGTGGVNEQFF.

The chain is built from TRBV6-5 and TRBJ2-7. Per the germline V gene, CDR1 is MNHEY and CDR2 is SVGAGI. The CDR3 sequence is 12 residues long. CDR3 protein: CASSPTTYEQYF.

The V gene is TRBV29-1, the J gene TRBJ2-2; the D gene TCRdb calls, TRBD1, cannot be checked with no DNA. There are 13 residues in the CDR3. Looked up from germline, CDR1 is SQVTM and CDR2 is ANQGSEA. The CDR3 region is CSVAAKGTGELFF.

This sequence joins TRBV7-2 and TRBJ2-7; with no DNA, the TCRdb D assignment of TRBD2 cannot be verified. This CDR3 is 14 amino acids long. Germline loops: CDR1 SGHTA, CDR2 FQGNSA. CDR3 sequence: CASSLDSGNYEQYF.

The genes are TRBV20-1 and TRBJ2-7; TCRdb names TRBD2, which stays unverified in the absence of DNA. The CDR3 extends over 15 amino acids. Germline V CDR1 and CDR2: DFQATT, SNEGSKA (reference sequence). Here the CDR3 reads CSARETSGRGGEQYF.

The chain employs TRBV30 and TRBJ2-1; TCRdb selects TRBD1, and the lack of DNA leaves this call unchecked. The germline V gene encodes CDR1 GTSNPN and CDR2 SVGIG (reference sequence). The CDR3 sequence is 13 residues long. The CDR3 spells CAWRPDRGYEQFF.

The rearrangement uses TRBV10-3 and TRBJ1-6; with no DNA, the TCRdb D assignment of TRBD1 cannot be verified. Germline CDR1 and CDR2: ENHRY and SYGVKD. The CDR3 covers 16 residues. The CDR3 protein is CAISGGAGAYNSPLHF.

This sequence joins TRBV24-1 and TRBJ1-2. Germline assignment: CDR1 KGHDR and CDR2 SFDVKD. The length of the CDR3 is 12 residues. CDR3 sequence: CATSDTLGRGTF.

The chain uses TRBV5-1 and TRBJ2-7; TCRdb picks TRBD2, but there is no DNA to check that call. This CDR3 region has 15 residues. Germline CDR1 SGHRS, CDR2 YFSETQ. CDR3 amino acids: CASSFSGGAGYEQYF. The entire variable domain, with the rest obtained from reference TRBV5-1 and TRBJ2-7, is as follows: KAGVTQTPRYLIKTRGQQVTLSCSPISGHRSVSWYQQTPGQGLQFLFEYFSETQRNKGNFPGRFSGRQFSNSRSEMNVSTLELGDSALYLCASSFSGGAGYEQYFGPGTRLTVT.

The genes are TRBV5-1 and TRBJ2-5. The CDR3 is 11 residues long. CDR1 and CDR2 from the germline V gene are SGHRS and YFSETQ. The CDR3 region is CASSEQETQYF.

The chain carries TRBV28 and TRBJ1-2; TCRdb selects TRBD1, and the lack of DNA leaves this call unchecked. CDR3 length: 14 amino acids. Per the germline V gene, CDR1 is MDHEN and CDR2 is SYDVKM. Here the CDR3 reads CASRINRVDGGYTF.

This chain connects TRBV20-1 to TRBJ2-5; no DNA is available, so the TRBD2 call from TCRdb remains unchecked. CDR3 length equals 13 residues. Germline CDR1 DFQATT, CDR2 SNEGSKA (reference sequence). The CDR3: CSARASLQETQYF.

The rearrangement uses TRBV10-3 and TRBJ2-3; no DNA is available, so the TRBD1 call from TCRdb remains unchecked. The CDR3 is made up of 15 amino acids. Per germline, CDR1 ENHRY and CDR2 SYGVKD. The CDR3 here is CAISSGQDSTDTQYF.